This note documents a single TCR beta chain sequence. No antigen is known for it. This entry comes from a study of T cell responses to AZD1222 COVID-19 vaccine. Study-wide results and limits: Two doses of AZD1222 preceded a rise in Spike-specific TCR breadth and depth.

Here immunoSEQ multiplex PCR was the method, and the copy in TCRdb shows in-frame clones only, minus some. The table records fewer than 100,000 clones, about 90% of them present only once. The CDR3 is 13 residues long. Germline V gives CDR1 SQVTM, CDR2 ANQGSEA. The V end lost 6 bases, the J end lost 2 bases, and 13 bases lay between the germline ends. V is TRBV29-1 and J is TRBJ1-1; D uncertain. This TCR was sampled from an adult who received the AZD1222 COVID-19 vaccine. Sequencing used peripheral blood, obtained 28 days after the second AZD1222 dose. CDR3 DNA sequence: TGCAGCGTAGTAATATACCAAAACACTGAAGCTTTCTTT. Encoded protein: CSVVIYQNTEAFF.